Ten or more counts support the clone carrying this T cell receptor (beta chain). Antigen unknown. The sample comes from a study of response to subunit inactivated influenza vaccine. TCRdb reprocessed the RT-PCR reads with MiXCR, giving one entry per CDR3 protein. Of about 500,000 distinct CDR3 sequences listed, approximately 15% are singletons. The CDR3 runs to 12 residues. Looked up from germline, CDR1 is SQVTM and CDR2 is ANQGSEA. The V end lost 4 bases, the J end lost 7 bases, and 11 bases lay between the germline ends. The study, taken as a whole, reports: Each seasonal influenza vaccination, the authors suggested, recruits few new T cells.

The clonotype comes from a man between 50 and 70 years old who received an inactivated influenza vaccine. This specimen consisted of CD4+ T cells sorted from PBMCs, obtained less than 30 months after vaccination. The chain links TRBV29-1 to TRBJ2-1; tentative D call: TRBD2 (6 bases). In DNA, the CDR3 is TGCAGCGTTGCGGGGGTTATGAATGAGCAGTTCTTC. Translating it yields CSVAGVMNEQFF.